This TCR beta chain came from a study of blood T cells in healthy people across ages. Germline V gives CDR1 DFQATT, CDR2 SNEGSKA (reference sequence). V was pared by 2 bases and J by 0 bases, with 17 bases of the junction left unmatched. The CDR3 is 19 amino acids. The authors ran a second PCR of about 7 to 11 cycles using a sample-barcoded 5' primer and a J-beta primer mix. Each CDR3 protein gets one entry after TCRdb re-called the 5' RACE reads with MiXCR. The table has approximately 800,000 distinct CDR3 sequences, around three fifths seen once; the top ten hold roughly 26%. The chain carries TRBV20-1 and TRBJ2-7, with 9 bases identical to TRBD2. Input material: blood. This receptor was identified in a middle-aged man in good health. The CDR3 sequence: CSARKLLAGFRSNSYEQYF. CDR3 coding DNA: TGCAGTGCTAGAAAGTTGCTAGCGGGATTCAGATCGAACTCCTACGAGCAGTACTTC.